The present T cell receptor (beta chain) was sequenced within a study of blood T cell repertoires in COVID-19. For the study at large: From T cells, B-cell-depleted T cells, or PBMCs came the material, which was cDNA or gDNA.

In the authors' workflow: Counts of nucleated cells, estimated from reference gene primer amplification, were obtained. TCRdb keeps only in-frame clones here, not all; method: immunoSEQ multiplex PCR. D and trimming come from the DNA, and the V and J calls and clone size come from that table. This table holds about 220,000 clones, roughly 84% found once. This clonotype originated in a middle-aged man with active or convalescent COVID-19. Sequencing input: peripheral blood.

CDR3 sequence (DNA): TGTGCCAGCATCCCAGGGGCAGGGGCTAACTATGGCTACACCTTC. Residues: CASIPGAGANYGYTF. The rearrangement uses TRBV2 and TRBJ1-2; tentatively, D is TRBD1 (6 bases). The CDR3 length is 15 residues. V gave up 7 bases and J gave up 0 bases, with 15 bases separating them. Per germline, CDR1 SNHLY and CDR2 FYNNEI.